This paragraph covers one T cell receptor (beta chain) sequence. Its cognate antigen is unknown. The source of the sample is a study of glioma-infiltrating T cells. Using RNA template, CDR3s of TCR alpha and beta were amplified with iRepertoire arm-PCR. For one-step reverse transcription and amplification, 100-400 ng of tissue mRNA or PBMC total RNA was used. TCRdb reanalysed the multiplex PCR reads using MiXCR and keeps one entry per CDR3 protein. The sample contains about 130,000 distinct CDR3 sequences, 24% of which appear only once. Trimming pared 3 bases from V and 2 bases from J, leaving 8 bases between. The germline V gene has CDR1 SGHVS and CDR2 FQNEAQ. This CDR3 spans 14 amino acids. Regarding the study as a whole: Tissue and blood shared very few CDR3 sequences. Gliomas, especially low-grade, showed above-expected tissue-blood divergence; non-neoplastic patients showed below.

This chain joins TRBV7-8 and TRBJ2-1; D possibly corresponds to TRBD1 (6 bases). The sequenced material came from glioma tissue, nonneoplastic brain tissue, or PBMCs (not recorded which). This sequence originates from a human donor with low-grade glioma or glioblastoma, undergoing nonglioma brain surgery, or in good health (not recorded which). The CDR3 bases are TGTGCCAGCAGCTTGGGGACAACCTACAATGAGCAGTTCTTC. Amino acids: CASSLGTTYNEQFF.